Listed below are T cell receptor beta chains from one sample, sequenced in a study of long-term antiretroviral therapy in people with HIV. The protocol was immunoSEQ multiplex PCR, while the TCRdb copy is restricted to in-frame clones and leaves out a portion. The sample holds more than 35,000 clones, around 86% seen once. The sample here was unsorted PBMCs, taken 1.5 years after starting antiretroviral therapy. These TCRs come from a young man with HIV. The CDR3 runs from the conserved cysteine through the conserved F or W. D genes are given only for firm matches. Clone size is shown for a subset of rows, as once, few, many or a class of expanded clone.

>TRBD1|14|few|TRBJ2-7|TRBV4-2
TGTGCCAGCAGCCCCCCAGACAGGGCCGGCGAGCAGTACTTC
CASSPPDRAGEQYF
>.|14|once|TRBJ2-7|TRBV28
TGTGCCACCTTCCCGGAGGGGAAGGATTACGAGCAGTACTTC
CATFPEGKDYEQYF
>.|14|.|TRBJ2-7|TRBV6-6
TGTGCCAGCAGGGCGGCAGGGATCTCCTACGAGCAGTACTTC
CASRAAGISYEQYF
>.|13|.|TRBJ2-1|TRBV7-2
TGTGCCAGCAGCTTAGTACTTTTTAATGAGCAGTTCTTC
CASSLVLFNEQFF
>TRBD1|16|.|TRBJ2-6|TRBV7-9
TGTGCCAGCAGGCCGGGACAGGGGGCTGGGGCCAACGTCCTGACTTTC
CASRPGQGAGANVLTF
>.|14|.|TRBJ1-1|TRBV5-1
TGCGCCAGCAGCTCCGAGAGAAACAGGGTTCGGGCTTTCTTT
CASSSERNRVRAFF
>TRBD1|16|.|TRBJ1-5|TRBV7-9
TGTGCCAGCAGCCCACTAGCAGGGGGCCACAATCAGCCCCAGCATTTT
CASSPLAGGHNQPQHF
>.|15|.|TRBJ2-1|TRBV27
TGTGCCAGCAGTTTATATGGGGGAGGCCTACATGAGCAGTTCTTC
CASSLYGGGLHEQFF
>.|11|.|TRBJ2-1|TRBV28
TGTGCCAGCGTCGGGCGCCTAGAGCAGTTCTTC
CASVGRLEQFF
>.|14|.|TRBJ2-7|TRBV5-1
TGCGCCAGCAGCTTTTCCCCTATCTCCTACGAGCAGTACTTC
CASSFSPISYEQYF
>TRBD2|13|.|TRBJ2-7|TRBV10-3
TGTGCCATCAGTTTTCTAGCGGGAGATAAGCAGTACTTC
CAISFLAGDKQYF
>.|15|once|TRBJ1-1|TRBV6-5
TGTGCCAGCAGTTACTCCTGGCAGGGAAATACTGAAGCTTTCTTT
CASSYSWQGNTEAFF
>TRBD1|14|once|TRBJ1-4|TRBV5-1
TGCGCCAGCAGCCCGGGGACAGGGGGCGAAAAACTGTTTTTT
CASSPGTGGEKLFF
>TRBD1|15|.|TRBJ1-5|TRBV10-3
TGTGCCATCAGTGTGAGTGGGGACAGTGATCAGCCCCAGCATTTT
CAISVSGDSDQPQHF
>.|20|.|TRBJ1-2|TRBV18
TGTGCCAGCTCACCAAACGTGCGAGAGACCGAGTCTAGATCTAACTATGGCTACACCTTC
CASSPNVRETESRSNYGYTF
>.|14|.|TRBJ1-1|TRBV6-5
TGTGCCAGCAAGAAGGGACGGTTGAACACTGAAGCTTTCTTT
CASKKGRLNTEAFF
>TRBD1|14|.|TRBJ1-2|TRBV6-6
TGTGCCACTTTCTCGGGGGACAGGGCCTATGGCTACACCTTC
CATFSGDRAYGYTF
>.|15|.|TRBJ2-7|TRBV19
TGTGCCAGTAGTATAGGGCAGGGAAGTTTAGACGAGCAGTACTTC
CASSIGQGSLDEQYF
>.|15|once|TRBJ2-7|TRBV6-6
TGTGCCAGCAGTTACTTGACGGCGAGCTCCTACGAGCAGTACTTC
CASSYLTASSYEQYF
>TRBD2|15|.|TRBJ2-2|TRBV7-2
TGTGCCAGCAGCCCTCGGACTAGTTACACCGGGGAGCTGTTTTTT
CASSPRTSYTGELFF
>.|13|.|TRBJ2-1|TRBV11-2
TGTGCCAGCGATTCACTTTACGAGGCCAGGGGGTTCTTC
CASDSLYEARGFF
>.|15|.|TRBJ2-7|TRBV27
TGTGCCATCAGGGGTGGCAGGCTTCCCGTCTACGAGCAGTACTTC
CAIRGGRLPVYEQYF
>.|12|.|TRBJ1-4|TRBV7-9
TGTGCCAGCCGGGACGTCAATGAAAAACTGTTTTTT
CASRDVNEKLFF
>.|16|.|TRBJ2-1|TRBV4-1
TGCGCCAGCAGCCAAGATGCCCAAAACTCCTACAATGAGCAGTTCTTC
CASSQDAQNSYNEQFF
>TRBD1|16|.|TRBJ1-3|TRBV6-5
TGTGCCAGCAGTTACTCGGAGGGGGCGAATGGAAACACCATATATTTT
CASSYSEGANGNTIYF
>.|13|.|TRBJ2-7|TRBV7-8
TGTGCCAGCAGCTTCGGGGGAGACTACGAGCAGTACTTC
CASSFGGDYEQYF
>.|16|.|TRBJ2-5|TRBV27
TGTGCCAGCAGTTTATCCGGCGGGCCCAAGGGGGAGACCCAGTACTTC
CASSLSGGPKGETQYF
>TRBD1|13|.|TRBJ2-7|TRBV29-1
TGCAGCGCCCGACAGGGATGGTTGGGCGAGCAGTACTTC
CSARQGWLGEQYF
>TRBD2|19|.|TRBJ2-2|TRBV19
TGTGCCAGTATCCGGAAGCCCGGGACTAGCGGGAGTAGCACCGGGGAGCTGTTTTTT
CASIRKPGTSGSSTGELFF
>TRBD1|15|.|TRBJ1-2|TRBV5-1
TGCGCCAGCAGCAGCACAGGGGGCGCCGGCTATGGCTACACCTTC
CASSSTGGAGYGYTF
>.|17|.|TRBJ2-2|TRBV7-2
TGTGCCAGCAGCTTAGGTACAGACCGGCCGAACACCGGGGAGCTGTTTTTT
CASSLGTDRPNTGELFF
>.|15|.|TRBJ2-7|TRBV28
TGTGCCAGCAGTATTGGACAGAGACTGACCTACGAGCAGTACTTC
CASSIGQRLTYEQYF
>.|15|.|TRBJ2-2|TRBV2
TGTGCCAGCAGTGAAAGGAGGGGTAACACCGGGGAGCTGTTTTTT
CASSERRGNTGELFF
>.|15|.|TRBJ1-3|TRBV14
TGTGCCAGCAGCCAAGATATTGGGACTGGAAACACCATATATTTT
CASSQDIGTGNTIYF
>.|16|.|TRBJ2-7|TRBV6-6
TGTGCCAGCACACGCATCGGTCGGACAGCTTCCTACGAGCAGTACTTC
CASTRIGRTASYEQYF
>.|13|.|TRBJ2-7|TRBV30
TGTGCCTGGAGTGCCCGGACAGTTAGCGAGCAGTACTTC
CAWSARTVSEQYF
>.|15|.|TRBJ1-5|TRBV6-5
TGTGCCAGCAGTAGCAGACAGAAGCCAAATCAGCCCCAGCATTTT
CASSSRQKPNQPQHF
>.|19|.|TRBJ2-5|TRBV27
TGTGCCAGCAGTCCCTTGCCCGACAGACAGATACGTCGCCAAGAGACCCAGTACTTC
CASSPLPDRQIRRQETQYF
>.|13|.|TRBJ1-1|TRBV19
TGTGCCAGTAGTACCCCCTGGCCCCCTGAAGCTTTCTTT
CASSTPWPPEAFF
>.|13|.|TRBJ1-2|TRBV29-1
TGCAGCGTTGAGGGGCAGGGCTCATATGGCTACACCTTC
CSVEGQGSYGYTF
>.|14|.|TRBJ2-7|TRBV27
TGTGCCAGCAGCTCCATGGGAGGTGGGGAGCGTCGGTACTTC
CASSSMGGGERRYF
>TRBD2|21|.|TRBJ2-7|TRBV7-8
TGTGCCAGCAGTTCACCTAGCCGGGGGACTAGCGGGAGGGAGCTCTCCTACGAGCAGTACTTC
CASSSPSRGTSGRELSYEQYF
>.|13|.|TRBJ2-5|TRBV11-2
TGTGCCAGCAGCCTCAGGCTCCAAGAGACCCAGTACTTC
CASSLRLQETQYF
>.|16|.|TRBJ2-7|TRBV4-3
TGCGCCAGCAGCCAAGTGAGGGGACTTGGGCGGAACGAGCAGTACTTC
CASSQVRGLGRNEQYF
>.|16|few|TRBJ2-7|TRBV4-1
TGCGCCAGCAGCCAAGAGATCGCGTCTAGAGTACGAGCGCAGTACTTC
CASSQEIASRVRAQYF
>.|14|.|TRBJ1-1|TRBV7-9
TGTGCCAGCAGCTTAATTGGGAAGGGCACTGAAGCTTTCTTT
CASSLIGKGTEAFF
>.|15|.|TRBJ1-2|TRBV5-1
TGCGCCAGCAGCTTGGAGGCGGGAAGGGACTATGGCTACACCTTC
CASSLEAGRDYGYTF
>TRBD1|15|.|TRBJ1-1|TRBV18
TGTGCCAGCTCACCAACCCCAGGGGGGTACACTGAAGCTTTCTTT
CASSPTPGGYTEAFF
>.|14|.|TRBJ2-1|TRBV7-3
TGTGCCAGCAGCTTAACGGCGGATATCACTGAGCAGTTCTTC
CASSLTADITEQFF
>.|12|.|TRBJ2-1|TRBV21-1
TGTGCCAGCAGCGAAGGGCGAGGAGAGCAGTTCTTC
CASSEGRGEQFF
>.|16|.|TRBJ2-1|TRBV27
TGTGCCAGCAGTTTCAGCGGCCTTAGCTCCTACAATGAGCAGTTCTTC
CASSFSGLSSYNEQFF
>.|16|.|TRBJ2-7|TRBV14
TGTGCCAGCAGCCCGGGCGGAGCGGCTCTTTCTTACGAGCAGTACTTC
CASSPGGAALSYEQYF
>.|11|few|TRBJ2-7|TRBV19
TGTGCCAGTAGCTCCGGCTACGAGCAGTACTTC
CASSSGYEQYF
>.|19|.|TRBJ2-1|TRBV4-3
TGCGCCAGCAGCCAAGATGTAATTACACGAGAACCAAACTACAATGAGCAGTTCTTC
CASSQDVITREPNYNEQFF
>.|18|.|TRBJ2-1|TRBV12-2
TGTGCAAGTCGCTCAAGACAGGGGCCGCACCTCGTATACAATGAGCAGTTCTTC
CASRSRQGPHLVYNEQFF
>TRBD1|13|once|TRBJ2-7|TRBV6-5
TGTGCCAGCAGACTCTTAAACAGGGGGCAACAGTACTTC
CASRLLNRGQQYF